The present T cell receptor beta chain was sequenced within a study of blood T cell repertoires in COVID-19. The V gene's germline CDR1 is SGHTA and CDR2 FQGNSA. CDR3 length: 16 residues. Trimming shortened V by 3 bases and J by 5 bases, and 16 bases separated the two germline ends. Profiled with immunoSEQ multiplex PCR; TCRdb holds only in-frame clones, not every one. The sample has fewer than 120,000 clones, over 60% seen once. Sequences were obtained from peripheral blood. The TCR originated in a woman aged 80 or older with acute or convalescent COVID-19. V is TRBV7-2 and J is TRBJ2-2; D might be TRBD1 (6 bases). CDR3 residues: CASSLVGTSWTGELFF. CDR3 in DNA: TGTGCCAGCAGCTTGGTAGGGACATCTTGGACCGGGGAGCTGTTTTTT.